The present T cell receptor (beta chain) was sequenced within a study of blood T cell repertoires in COVID-19. TCRdb's copy holds only in-frame clones and misses some; the assay was immunoSEQ multiplex PCR. The data show about 300,000 clones, nearly 90% seen once. Enrolled during active infection, Seattle patients were then followed longitudinally. The V and J ends lost 2 bases and 4 bases respectively, with 33 bases between them. The CDR3 is 21 residues long. Per germline, CDR1 MNHEY and CDR2 SVGEGT. This clonotype originated in a woman aged 30 to 39 with COVID-19, enrolled during active disease. Source material: peripheral blood. This rearrangement joins TRBV6-2 or TRBV6-3 to TRBJ2-7; a possible D gene is TRBD2 (5 bases). The chain's CDR3 is CASSYSYGPGFDNRPRYEQYF. The CDR3, as DNA: TGTGCCAGCAGTTACAGTTATGGTCCGGGGTTCGATAACCGTCCTCGTTACGAGCAGTACTTC.